This T cell receptor beta chain was recorded in a study of CXCR3-negative and CXCR3-positive naive CD8 T cells. The CDR3 runs 17 residues. On this clonotype itself: Its antigen is as yet unknown.

The study's findings and limits: Most assays were run on fresh PBMCs (CXCR3 expression partially decreased after cryopreservation). The TRBV-TRBJ usage of naive CXCR3-negative and CXCR3-positive cells was similar, but that of memory cells differed.

UMI-labeled 5' RACE yielded the TRB cDNA libraries. TCRdb processed the 5' RACE reads again and assigns one entry to each CDR3 protein, with no DNA. The table for this sample gives 30,000 to 40,000 distinct CDR3 sequences. This receptor was obtained from a human donor in good health. Some clones in this sample may be carry-over from other donors' samples. V and J are TRBV12-3 or TRBV12-4 and TRBJ2-7; TCRdb calls TRBD2, which cannot be checked without DNA. The sample was memory CD8+ T cells from blood. CDR3 sequence: CASSFLLLAGVGSEQYF.